This T cell receptor (beta chain) was captured by sequencing in a study of blood T cell repertoires in COVID-19. Background on the study: Acute-phase and convalescent COVID-19 samples originated in the United States, Italy and Spain. T cells, B-cell-depleted T cells, or PBMCs provided the cDNA or gDNA that served as material.

Clones were read by immunoSEQ multiplex PCR, and TCRdb kept only the in-frame ones, dropping some. The sample has about 310,000 clones; more than 75% are singletons. Material: peripheral blood. The receptor was derived from a woman aged 45-65 years who had recovered from COVID-19.

In DNA, the CDR3 is TGTGCCAGCAATTACAGACAGGTTGTTGGCACTGAAGCTTTCTTT. Encoded protein: CASNYRQVVGTEAFF. The chain links TRBV27 to TRBJ1-1; weak D call: TRBD1 (6 bases). V was trimmed by 7 bases and J by 4 bases, leaving 19 bases between them. Germline-derived CDR1 and CDR2 are MNHEY and SMNVEV (reference sequence). The CDR3 sequence is 15 residues long.